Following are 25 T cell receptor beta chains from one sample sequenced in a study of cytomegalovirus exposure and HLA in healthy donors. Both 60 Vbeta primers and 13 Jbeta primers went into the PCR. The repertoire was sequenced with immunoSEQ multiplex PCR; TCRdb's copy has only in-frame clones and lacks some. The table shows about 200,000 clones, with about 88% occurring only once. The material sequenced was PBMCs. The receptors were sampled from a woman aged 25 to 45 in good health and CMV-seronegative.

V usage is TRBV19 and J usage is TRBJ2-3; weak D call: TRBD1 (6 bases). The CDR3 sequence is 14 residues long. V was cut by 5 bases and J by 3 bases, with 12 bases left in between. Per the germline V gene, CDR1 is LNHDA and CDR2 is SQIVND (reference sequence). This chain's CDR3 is CASSVTGRTDTQYF. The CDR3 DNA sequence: TGTGCCAGTAGTGTAACAGGGCGGACAGATACGCAGTATTTT.

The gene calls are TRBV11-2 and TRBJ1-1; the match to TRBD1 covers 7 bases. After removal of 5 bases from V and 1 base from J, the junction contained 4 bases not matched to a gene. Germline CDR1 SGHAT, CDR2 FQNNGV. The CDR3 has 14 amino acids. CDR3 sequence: CASSGTARNTEAFF. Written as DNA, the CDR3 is TGTGCCAGCAGCGGGACAGCGAGGAACACTGAAGCTTTCTTT.

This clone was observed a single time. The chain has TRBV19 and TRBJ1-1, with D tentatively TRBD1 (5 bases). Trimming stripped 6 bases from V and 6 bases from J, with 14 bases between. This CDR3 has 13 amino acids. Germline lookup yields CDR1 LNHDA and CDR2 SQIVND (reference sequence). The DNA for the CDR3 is TGTGCCAGTAGAGCTGGGGGAGGCGCTGAAGCTTTCTTT. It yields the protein CASRAGGGAEAFF.

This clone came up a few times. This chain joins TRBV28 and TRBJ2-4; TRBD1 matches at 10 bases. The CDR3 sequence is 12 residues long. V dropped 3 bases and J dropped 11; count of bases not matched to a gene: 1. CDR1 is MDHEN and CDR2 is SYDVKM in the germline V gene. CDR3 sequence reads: CASSFGQGVQYF. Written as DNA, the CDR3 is TGTGCCAGCAGTTTTGGACAGGGGGTTCAGTACTTC.

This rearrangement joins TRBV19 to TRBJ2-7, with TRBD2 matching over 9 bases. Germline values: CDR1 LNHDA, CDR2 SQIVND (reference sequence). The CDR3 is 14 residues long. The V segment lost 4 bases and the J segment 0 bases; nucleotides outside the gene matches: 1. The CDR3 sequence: CASSSGRASYEQYF. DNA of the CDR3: TGTGCCAGTAGTAGCGGGAGGGCCTCCTACGAGCAGTACTTC.

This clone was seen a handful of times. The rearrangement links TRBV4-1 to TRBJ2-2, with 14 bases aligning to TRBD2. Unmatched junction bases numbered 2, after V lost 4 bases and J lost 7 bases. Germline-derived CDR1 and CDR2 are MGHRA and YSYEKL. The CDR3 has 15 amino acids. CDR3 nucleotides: TGCGCCAGCAGCCTGACTAGCGGGAGGGTCGGGGAGCTGTTTTTT. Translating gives CASSLTSGRVGELFF.

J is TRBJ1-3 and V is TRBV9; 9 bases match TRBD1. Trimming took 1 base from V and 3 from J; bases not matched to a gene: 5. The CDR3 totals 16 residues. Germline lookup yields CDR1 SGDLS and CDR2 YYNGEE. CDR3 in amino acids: CASSVSTGGFGNTIYF. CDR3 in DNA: TGTGCCAGCAGCGTATCGACAGGGGGTTTTGGAAACACCATATATTTT. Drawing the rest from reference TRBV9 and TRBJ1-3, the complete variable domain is DSGVTQTPKHLITATGQRVTLRCSPRSGDLSVYWYQQSLDQGLQFLIQYYNGEERAKGNILERFSAQQFPDLHSELNLSSLELGDSALYFCASSVSTGGFGNTIYFGEGSWLTVV.

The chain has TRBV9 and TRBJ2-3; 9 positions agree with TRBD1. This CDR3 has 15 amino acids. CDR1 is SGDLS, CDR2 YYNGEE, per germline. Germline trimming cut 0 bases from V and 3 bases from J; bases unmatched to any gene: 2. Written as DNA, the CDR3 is TGTGCCAGCAGCGTAGAGGGACAGGGAACAGATACGCAGTATTTT. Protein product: CASSVEGQGTDTQYF.

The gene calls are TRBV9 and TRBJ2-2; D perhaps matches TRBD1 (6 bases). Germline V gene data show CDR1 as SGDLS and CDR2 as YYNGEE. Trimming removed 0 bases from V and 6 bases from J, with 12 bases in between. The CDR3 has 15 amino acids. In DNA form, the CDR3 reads TGTGCCAGCAGCGTAGAGGGGGTAGGGGCCGGGGAGCTGTTTTTT. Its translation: CASSVEGVGAGELFF.

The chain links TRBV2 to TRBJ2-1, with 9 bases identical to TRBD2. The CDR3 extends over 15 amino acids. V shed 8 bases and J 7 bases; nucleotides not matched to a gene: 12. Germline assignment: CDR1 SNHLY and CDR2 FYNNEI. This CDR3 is CASSGSGGIGNEQFF. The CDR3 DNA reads TGTGCCAGCTCCGGTAGCGGGGGTATTGGTAATGAGCAGTTCTTC.

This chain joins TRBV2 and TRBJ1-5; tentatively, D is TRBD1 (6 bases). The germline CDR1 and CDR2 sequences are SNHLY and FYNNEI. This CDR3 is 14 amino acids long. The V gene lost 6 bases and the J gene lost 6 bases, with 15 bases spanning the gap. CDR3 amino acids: CASRDTGNSQPQHF. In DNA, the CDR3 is TGTGCCAGCAGGGACACAGGGAATAGTCAGCCCCAGCATTTT.

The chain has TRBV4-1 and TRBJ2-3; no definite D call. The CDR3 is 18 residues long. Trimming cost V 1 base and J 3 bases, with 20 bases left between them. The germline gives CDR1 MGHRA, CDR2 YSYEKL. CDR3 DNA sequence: TGCGCCAGCAGCCAAGCTGTTACTATGCTGCACAAAACAGATACGCAGTATTTT. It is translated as CASSQAVTMLHKTDTQYF.

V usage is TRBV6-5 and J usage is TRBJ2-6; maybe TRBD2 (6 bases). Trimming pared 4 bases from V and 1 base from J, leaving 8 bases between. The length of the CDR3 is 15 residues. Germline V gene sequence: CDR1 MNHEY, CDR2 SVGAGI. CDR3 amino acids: CASSSGGSGANVLTF. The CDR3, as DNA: TGTGCCAGCAGTTCTGGGGGGTCTGGGGCCAACGTCCTGACTTTC.

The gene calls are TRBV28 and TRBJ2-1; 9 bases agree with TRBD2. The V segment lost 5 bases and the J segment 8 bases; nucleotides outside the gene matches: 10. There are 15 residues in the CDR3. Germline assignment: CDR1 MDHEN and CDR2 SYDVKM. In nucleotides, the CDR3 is TGTGCCAGCAGTCTCCCCGGGCGGGGGGGTGATGAGCAGTTCTTC. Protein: CASSLPGRGGDEQFF.

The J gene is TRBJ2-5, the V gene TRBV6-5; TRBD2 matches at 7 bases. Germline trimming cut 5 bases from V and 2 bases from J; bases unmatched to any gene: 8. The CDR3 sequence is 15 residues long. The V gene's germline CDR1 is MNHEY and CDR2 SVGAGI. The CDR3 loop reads CASSTLGGFQETQYF. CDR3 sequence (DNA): TGTGCCAGCAGTACCCTGGGGGGGTTTCAAGAGACCCAGTACTTC.

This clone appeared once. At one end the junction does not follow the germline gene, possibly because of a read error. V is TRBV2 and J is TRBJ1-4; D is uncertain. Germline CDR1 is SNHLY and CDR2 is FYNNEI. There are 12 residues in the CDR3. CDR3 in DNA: TGTGCCAGCAGTGAAGACACACTAATCCCAATTTTT. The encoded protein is CASSEDTLIPIF.

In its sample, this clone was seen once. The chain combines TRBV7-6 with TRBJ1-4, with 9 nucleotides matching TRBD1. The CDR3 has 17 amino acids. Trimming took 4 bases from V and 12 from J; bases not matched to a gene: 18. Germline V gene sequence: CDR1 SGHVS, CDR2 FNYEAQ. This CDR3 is CASSSLPGQGWSEELFF. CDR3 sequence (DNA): TGTGCCAGCAGCTCATTACCGGGACAGGGATGGTCGGAGGAACTGTTTTTT.

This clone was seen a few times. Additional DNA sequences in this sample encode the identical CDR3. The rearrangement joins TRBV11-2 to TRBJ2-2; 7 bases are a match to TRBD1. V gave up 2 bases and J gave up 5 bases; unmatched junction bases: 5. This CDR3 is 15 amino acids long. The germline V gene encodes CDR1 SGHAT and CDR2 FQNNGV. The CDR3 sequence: CASSLRQGTTGELFF. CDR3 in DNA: TGTGCCAGCAGCTTACGACAGGGTACGACCGGGGAGCTGTTTTTT.

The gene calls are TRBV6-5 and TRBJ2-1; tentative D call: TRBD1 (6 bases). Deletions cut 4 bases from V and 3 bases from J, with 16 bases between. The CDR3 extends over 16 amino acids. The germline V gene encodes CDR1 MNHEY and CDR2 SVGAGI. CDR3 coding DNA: TGTGCCAGCAGTTGGGGCACGGGACAACTCTACAATGAGCAGTTCTTC. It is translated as CASSWGTGQLYNEQFF.

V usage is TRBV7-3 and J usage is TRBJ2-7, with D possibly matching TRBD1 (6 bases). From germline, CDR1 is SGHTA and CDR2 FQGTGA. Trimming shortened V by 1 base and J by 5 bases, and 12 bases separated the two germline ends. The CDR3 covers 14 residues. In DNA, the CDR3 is TGTGCCAGCAGCTTAATTGGGGGCCCCAACGAGCAGTACTTC. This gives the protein CASSLIGGPNEQYF.

CDR3 amino acids: CASSSGGSRTDTQYF. The CDR3 DNA sequence: TGTGCCAGCAGTTCTGGGGGGAGTCGCACAGATACGCAGTATTTT. The chain links TRBV28 to TRBJ2-3; possible D gene TRBD2, 6 bases. CDR1 is MDHEN and CDR2 is SYDVKM in the germline V gene. CDR3 length: 15 amino acids. The V end lost 4 bases, the J end lost 1 base, and 12 bases lay between the germline ends.

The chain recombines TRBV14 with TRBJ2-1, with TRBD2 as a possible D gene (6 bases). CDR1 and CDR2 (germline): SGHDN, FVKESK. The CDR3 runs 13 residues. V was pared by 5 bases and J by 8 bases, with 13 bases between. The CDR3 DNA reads TGTGCCAGCAGCTGGGACTTCAGGTATGAGCAGTTCTTC. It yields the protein CASSWDFRYEQFF. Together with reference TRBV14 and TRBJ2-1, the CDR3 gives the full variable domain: EAGVTQFPSHSVIEKGQTVTLRCDPISGHDNLYWYRRVMGKEIKFLLHFVKESKQDESGMPNNRFLAERTGGTYSTLKVQPAELEDSGVYFCASSWDFRYEQFFGPGTRLTVL.

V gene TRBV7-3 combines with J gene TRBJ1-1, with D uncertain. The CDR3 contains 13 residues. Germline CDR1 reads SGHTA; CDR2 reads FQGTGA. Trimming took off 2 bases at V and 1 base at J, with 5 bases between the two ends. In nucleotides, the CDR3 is TGTGCCAGCAGCTTATCTTGGAACACTGAAGCTTTCTTT. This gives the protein CASSLSWNTEAFF. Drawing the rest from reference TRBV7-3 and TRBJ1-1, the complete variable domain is GAGVSQTPSNKVTEKGKYVELRCDPISGHTALYWYRQSLGQGPEFLIYFQGTGAADDSGLPNDRFFAVRPEGSVSTLKIQRTERGDSAVYLCASSLSWNTEAFFGQGTRLTVV.

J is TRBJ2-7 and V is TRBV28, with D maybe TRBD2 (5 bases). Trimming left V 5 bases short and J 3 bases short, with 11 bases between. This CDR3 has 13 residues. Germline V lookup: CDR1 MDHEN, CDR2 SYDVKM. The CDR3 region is CASSTTGVYEQYF. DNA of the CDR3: TGTGCCAGCAGTACGACCGGGGTCTACGAGCAGTACTTC.

The CDR3: CSVAPGGKYEQYF. The CDR3 DNA reads as TGCAGCGTTGCCCCAGGGGGCAAGTACGAGCAGTACTTC. The chain carries TRBV29-1 and TRBJ2-5; 8 nucleotides line up with TRBD1. Matching the DNA end better, TRBJ2-7 makes the J call doubtful. This CDR3 comprises 13 residues. Looked up from germline, CDR1 is SQVTM and CDR2 is ANQGSEA.